Listed below are T cell receptor beta chains from one sample, sequenced in a study of regulatory T cells in long-lasting Graves disease. TCRdb used MiXCR to reprocess the multiplex PCR reads, holding one entry per CDR3 protein. Found here are 300,000 to 350,000 distinct CDR3 sequences, around 19% of them singletons; the top ten hold roughly 29%. Sequencing was performed on peripheral blood mononuclear cells (PBMCs), taken when the disease was refractory, from a patient treated with antithyroid drugs. These receptors originate from a female donor with Graves disease. Both conserved end residues are part of each CDR3. The D gene is left open where the match is weak. Only some rows state a clone size, as once, few, many or a class for expanded clones.

d_call | clone_size | j_call | cdr3_length | v_call | cdr3_aa | cdr3_nt
TRBD1 | few | TRBJ1-1 | 14 | TRBV29-1 | CSVDEWDRVTEAFF | TGCAGCGTTGATGAATGGGACAGGGTCACTGAAGCTTTCTTT
TRBD1 | many | TRBJ1-1 | 13 | TRBV20-1 | CSAVDRGRTEAFF | TGCAGTGCCGTCGACAGGGGTCGCACTGAAGCTTTCTTT
. | many | TRBJ2-7 | 13 | TRBV6-1 | CASSEVYSYEQYF | TGTGCCAGCAGTGAAGTTTACAGTTACGAGCAGTACTTC
. | many | TRBJ1-1 | 13 | TRBV2 | CASMRTTDTEAFF | TGTGCCAGCATGCGGACAACGGACACTGAAGCTTTCTTT
TRBD2 | many | TRBJ2-7 | 13 | TRBV7-6 | CASSSGLGLEQYF | TGTGCCAGCAGCTCCGGACTAGGTCTCGAGCAGTACTTC
. | few | TRBJ2-2 | 12 | TRBV7-9 | CASSLRAGELFF | TGTGCCAGCAGCTTGCGGGCCGGGGAGCTGTTTTTT
TRBD1 | . | TRBJ2-7 | 14 | TRBV30 | CAWSVGQVRPEQYF | TGTGCCTGGAGTGTGGGACAGGTTCGACCCGAGCAGTACTTC
TRBD1 | many | TRBJ2-2 | 16 | TRBV24-1 | CATSPTPDRVAGELFF | TGTGCCACCAGCCCAACACCGGACAGGGTGGCCGGGGAGCTGTTTTTT
TRBD1 | . | TRBJ1-1 | 15 | TRBV29-1 | CSVTGTGVRNTEAFF | TGCAGCGTTACCGGGACAGGGGTCCGGAACACTGAAGCTTTCTTT
. | many | TRBJ1-4 | 14 | TRBV10-3 | CAISELQTNEKLFF | TGTGCCATCAGTGAGTTACAGACTAATGAAAAACTGTTTTTT
. | . | TRBJ2-7 | 13 | TRBV18 | CASSPVQTYEQYF | TGTGCCAGCTCACCAGTTCAAACCTACGAGCAGTACTTC
. | . | TRBJ2-7 | 13 | TRBV29-1 | CSVEGDLAYEQYF | TGCAGCGTTGAAGGGGACCTCGCATACGAGCAGTACTTC
. | few | TRBJ2-7 | 15 | TRBV4-2 | CASSQEGHPIGEQYF | TGTGCCAGCAGCCAAGAGGGACACCCGATTGGCGAGCAGTACTTC
TRBD1 | . | TRBJ1-5 | 14 | TRBV5-4 | CASSTGGTGQPQHF | TGTGCCAGCAGCACAGGGGGGACAGGGCAGCCCCAGCATTTT
. | . | TRBJ1-1 | 15 | TRBV5-1 | CASSSGGAGYTEAFF | TGCGCCAGCAGCTCTGGGGGGGCAGGCTACACTGAAGCTTTCTTT
TRBD1 | . | TRBJ2-2 | 17 | TRBV7-2 | CASSSSSDRGRTGELFF | TGTGCCAGCAGCTCTAGCTCGGACAGGGGGCGGACCGGGGAGCTGTTTTTT
. | many | TRBJ1-4 | 16 | TRBV5-1 | CASSFIWDGRVEKLFF | TGCGCCAGCAGCTTCATCTGGGACGGAAGGGTTGAAAAACTGTTTTTT
. | many | TRBJ1-1 | 12 | TRBV12-5 | CASASVTTEAFF | TGTGCTAGTGCCTCAGTAACCACTGAAGCTTTCTTT
TRBD1 | many | TRBJ2-7 | 13 | TRBV20-1 | CSARGDRYYEQYF | TGCAGTGCTAGAGGGGACAGATACTACGAGCAGTACTTC
. | few | TRBJ1-5 | 13 | TRBV24-1 | CATSDSFNQPQHF | TGTGCCACCAGTGACAGTTTCAATCAGCCCCAGCATTTT
. | . | TRBJ2-5 | 15 | TRBV19 | CASSIGTGLMETQYF | TGTGCCAGTAGTATAGGAACAGGTTTAATGGAGACCCAGTACTTC
TRBD2 | . | TRBJ2-1 | 16 | TRBV19 | CASSISLAGVYNEQFF | TGTGCCAGTAGTATCTCACTAGCGGGAGTCTACAATGAGCAGTTCTTC
. | few | TRBJ1-2 | 13 | TRBV5-1 | CASSAQGRNGYTF | TGCGCCAGCAGCGCGCAGGGGCGCAATGGCTACACCTTC
. | . | TRBJ1-2 | 16 | TRBV10-3 | CAISESTLRDRSFYTF | TGTGCCATCAGTGAGTCGACCCTCCGGGACCGCTCGTTCTACACCTTC
. | few | TRBJ2-5 | 13 | TRBV4-1 | CASSRGRQETQYF | TGCGCCAGCAGCCGGGGCAGACAAGAGACCCAGTACTTC
. | . | TRBJ2-7 | 15 | TRBV7-2 | CASSFMPTRTYEQYF | TGTGCCAGCAGCTTTATGCCGACCCGGACCTACGAGCAGTACTTC
. | many | TRBJ2-4 | 13 | TRBV24-1 | CATSGREKNIQYF | TGTGCCACCAGTGGGCGGGAAAAAAACATTCAGTACTTC
. | . | TRBJ2-7 | 14 | TRBV25-1 | CASSSGTYSYEQYF | TGTGCCAGCAGCTCCGGGACATACTCCTACGAGCAGTACTTC
. | many | TRBJ1-4 | 13 | TRBV12-3/TRBV12-4 | CASSVDPNEKLFF | TGTGCCAGCAGTGTGGACCCTAATGAAAAACTGTTTTTT
. | few | TRBJ1-5 | 14 | TRBV4-1 | CASSQGQDNQPQHF | TGCGCCAGCAGCCAAGGGCAGGACAATCAGCCCCAGCATTTT
. | few | TRBJ2-3 | 15 | TRBV6-1 | CASGYRQGLTDTQYF | TGTGCCAGCGGATATCGGCAGGGCCTAACAGATACGCAGTATTTT
. | few | TRBJ2-2 | 15 | TRBV3-1 | CASTPTGVNTGELFF | TGTGCCAGCACCCCGACGGGAGTTAACACCGGGGAGCTGTTTTTT
TRBD2 | . | TRBJ2-7 | 15 | TRBV7-9 | CASSLPQAGAYEQYF | TGTGCCAGCAGCTTACCTCAAGCGGGAGCCTACGAGCAGTACTTC
. | many | TRBJ1-1 | 11 | TRBV18 | CASSPSTEAFF | TGTGCCAGCTCACCTAGCACTGAAGCTTTCTTT
. | . | TRBJ2-3 | 14 | TRBV7-8 | CASSLHPRTDTQYF | TGTGCCAGCAGCCTGCATCCGCGCACAGATACGCAGTATTTT
. | few | TRBJ2-7 | 15 | TRBV3-1 | CASSLTSRPDYEEYF | TGTGCCAGCAGCCTTACCTCGAGGCCAGACTACGAGGAGTACTTC
. | many | TRBJ1-1 | 13 | TRBV7-9 | CASWVQGGTEAFF | TGTGCCAGCTGGGTACAGGGTGGGACTGAAGCTTTCTTT
TRBD2 | . | TRBJ2-3 | 18 | TRBV28 | CASSPHTGLAGFTDTQYF | TGTGCCAGCAGTCCTCACACGGGGCTAGCGGGATTCACAGATACGCAGTATTTT
. | . | TRBJ2-7 | 14 | TRBV29-1 | CSVELGGLSYEQYF | TGCAGCGTTGAACTGGGGGGCCTCTCCTACGAGCAGTACTTC
. | . | TRBJ1-5 | 14 | TRBV27 | CASSVLQGSQPQHF | TGTGCCAGCAGTGTCCTTCAGGGGAGCCAGCCCCAGCATTTT
. | few | TRBJ2-2 | 13 | TRBV27 | CASSSLNTGELFF | TGTGCCAGCAGTTCCCTGAACACCGGGGAGCTGTTTTTT